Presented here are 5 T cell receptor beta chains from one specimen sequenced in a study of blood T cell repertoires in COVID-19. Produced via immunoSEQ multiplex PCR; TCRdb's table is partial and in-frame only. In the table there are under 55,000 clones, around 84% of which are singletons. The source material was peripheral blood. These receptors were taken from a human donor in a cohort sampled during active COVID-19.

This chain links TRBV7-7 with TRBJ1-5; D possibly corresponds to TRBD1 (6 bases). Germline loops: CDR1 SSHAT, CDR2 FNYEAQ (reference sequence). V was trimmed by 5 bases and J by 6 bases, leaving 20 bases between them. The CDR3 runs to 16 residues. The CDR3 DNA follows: TGTGCCAGCAGCCCAACCCGGGACATCCTTTTTCAGCCCCAGCATTTT. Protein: CASSPTRDILFQPQHF.

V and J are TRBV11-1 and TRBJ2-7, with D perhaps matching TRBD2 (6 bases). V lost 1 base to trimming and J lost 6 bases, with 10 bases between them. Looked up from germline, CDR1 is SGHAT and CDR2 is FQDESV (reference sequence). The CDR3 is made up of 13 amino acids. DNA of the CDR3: TGTGCCAGCAGCTTAGATCTTAGCGGCGAGCAGTACTTC. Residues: CASSLDLSGEQYF.

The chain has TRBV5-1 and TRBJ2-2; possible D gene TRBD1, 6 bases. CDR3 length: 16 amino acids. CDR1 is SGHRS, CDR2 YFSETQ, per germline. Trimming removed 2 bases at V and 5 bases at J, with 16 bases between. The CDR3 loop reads CASSFSGDIRTGELFF. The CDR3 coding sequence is TGCGCCAGCAGCTTTAGTGGGGACATTCGAACCGGGGAGCTGTTTTTT.

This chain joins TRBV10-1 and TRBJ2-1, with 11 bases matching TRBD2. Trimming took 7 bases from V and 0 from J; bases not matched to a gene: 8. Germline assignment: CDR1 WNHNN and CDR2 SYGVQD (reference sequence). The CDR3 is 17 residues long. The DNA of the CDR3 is TGCGCCAGCATCCCTGGACTAGCGGGCAACTCCTACAATGAGCAGTTCTTC. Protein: CASIPGLAGNSYNEQFF.

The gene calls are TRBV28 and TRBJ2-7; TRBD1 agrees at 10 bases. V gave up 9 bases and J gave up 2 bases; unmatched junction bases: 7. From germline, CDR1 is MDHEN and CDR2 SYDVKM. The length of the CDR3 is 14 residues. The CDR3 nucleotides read TGTGCCAGTCAACCGGGACAGGGGCCCTACGAGCAGTACTTC. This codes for CASQPGQGPYEQYF.